This entry describes one TCR beta chain. The CDR3 extends over 16 amino acids. After removal of 5 bases from V and 5 bases from J, the junction contained 8 bases not matched to a gene. In germline, CDR1 is SGHVS, CDR2 FNYEAQ. The source of the sample is a study of shared clonotypes between healthy human individuals. Unsorted PBMC replicate PCRs drew on about 290 ng DNA, representing tens of thousands of T cell genomes. Ten immunoSEQ deep assay plates were used to sequence unsorted PBMC DNA. Sequenced by immunoSEQ multiplex PCR; TCRdb stores in-frame clones only, minus some. The table records roughly 510,000 clones, roughly 79% of them present only once.

V usage is TRBV7-6 and J usage is TRBJ2-7; 14 nucleotides agree with TRBD2. Sequenced: PBMCs. This TCR came from a woman aged 40 to 49 in good health. Some clones in this sample may be carry-over from other donors' samples. The CDR3 here is CASSPGTSGRFNEQYF. CDR3 DNA: TGTGCCAGCAGCCCCGGGACTAGCGGGAGATTCAACGAGCAGTACTTC.